The clone carrying this TCR beta chain was observed many times. The time point here: longitudinal time-point 1 (baseline). These data come from a study of neurological immune-mediated disorders. The germline gives CDR1 SGHDT, CDR2 YYEEEE. The CDR3 covers 14 residues. Trimming took 2 bases from V and 1 from J, leaving 7 bases between them. cDNA synthesis was performed by 5'RACE with 10-nucleotide random UMIs. Using its own MiXCR run on the 5' RACE reads, TCRdb lists one record per CDR3 protein. The sample shows about 53,000 distinct CDR3 sequences, 9% to 10% of them seen only once. V gene TRBV5-6 combines with J gene TRBJ1-3; D is perhaps TRBD1 (5 bases). The sequencing sample was made of PBMCs. The sequence came from a woman between 40 and 55 years old in good health. The CDR3 loop reads CASSFQGSGNTIYF. CDR3 nucleotide sequence: TGTGCCAGCAGCTTCCAGGGTTCTGGAAACACCATATATTTT.